This entry concerns a single T cell receptor beta chain. The target antigen is unknown. The sample comes from a study of T cell responses to AZD1222 COVID-19 vaccine. General observations from the study: Two AZD1222 administrations were followed by greater Spike-specific TCR breadth and depth. Within unmutated variant regions lay the reported targets of nearly half of spike-specific TCRs.

Some clones are missing from TCRdb's copy, which holds only in-frame ones; the method was immunoSEQ multiplex PCR. The table shows approximately 94,000 clones, with around 90% occurring only once. Germline assignment: CDR1 SGHAT and CDR2 FQDESV (reference sequence). This CDR3 comprises 15 residues. Trimming took 6 bases from V and 3 from J, leaving 18 bases between them. The sequence was collected from an adult in good health. The V gene is TRBV11-1, the J gene TRBJ2-7; weak D call: TRBD2 (5 bases). The sample here was peripheral blood, taken on day 0 of AZD1222 vaccination. The CDR3 nucleotides are TGTGCCAGCAGTCGTAACCCCGGGATGGACTACGAGCAGTACTTC. Its protein product is CASSRNPGMDYEQYF.